This TCR beta chain stems from a study of T-cell memory formation after mild COVID-19 (dated by TCRdb to the early 2020s). Context from the whole study: TCR sequence clusters from the two donors were largely donor specific. The cohort comprised two young, previously healthy adult volunteers, one female and one male. T-cell clones expanding and contracting after mild COVID-19 in two donors were tracked by longitudinal TCRalpha and TCRbeta repertoire sequencing. Overall study outcomes, separate from this receptor: The study included only two mild cases, and larger cohorts that include severe cases with pre-infection samples were judged to be necessary. Whether the second-wave clones peaking on day 37 were SARS-CoV-2 specific was not confirmed. Contracting CD4+ clones were found mainly in CM and EM memory subsets, while CD8+ clones were enriched in EMRA. Clones contracting from day 15 to 85 had balanced CD4/CD8 phenotypes, while a second wave expanding from day 15 to 37 was biased towards CD4+. Some responding clones were detected in pre-infection memory, which suggested that pre-existing cross-reactive memory T cells had joined the SARS-CoV-2 response.

About this clonotype itself: Which antigen it targets is not known. The record has no base qualities; no much larger clone is one base away.

Instrument used: Illumina NovaSeq 6000. Using 5'RACE with constant-segment primers, TCRalpha and TCRbeta cDNA libraries were constructed, with sample barcodes and unique molecular identifiers added in the process. RNA was extracted from every sample with Trizol reagent. Library amplification was performed in two PCR steps, and a second sample barcode and Illumina TruSeq adapters were introduced in the second step. Sequencing of libraries was performed on an Illumina NovaSeq with 2 x 150 bp paired-end reads. The original pipeline was this. With migec v1.2.7, reads were demultiplexed and then collapsed into UMI-guided consensus sequences. Using mixcr v2.1.11, UMI consensuses were aligned to TRA and TRB V and J templates and then assembled into clonotypes. A clonotype was counted as expanded or contracted only if both edgeR and NoisET called the change significant, with noise models trained on biological replicates. For edgeR calls, a false discovery rate-adjusted p below 0.01 and a log2 fold-change threshold of 1 were applied. As an exploratory analysis of dynamics, max-normalized trajectories of the 1000 most abundant clonotypes were examined by PCA with hierarchical clustering. The CD4 or CD8 phenotype of responding clones was assigned using the separately sequenced CD4+ and CD8+ repertoires. The public sequencing data were trimmed at Q25 with fastp and processed into clonotypes with MiXCR by TCRdb, which kept only in-frame beta chains. Identical CDR3 protein sequences are pooled into one entry, listed with their most common genes and DNA. The V and J calls and clone size are TCRdb's, not the authors'. The sample records roughly 550,000 distinct CDR3 sequences, about a fifth of which are singletons. Under 15% of the sample belongs to the ten largest clones.

CDR1 and CDR2 (MNHEY, SMNVEV) derive from the germline V gene (reference sequence). After removal of 6 bases from V and 5 bases from J, the junction retains 7 bases not matched to a gene. The CDR3 has 15 amino acids, counting the end cysteine and phenylalanine. The kept DNA is CDR3 alone, 45 bases in frame from the first base. Ficoll-Paque density gradient centrifugation was used to isolate PBMCs. This sequence originates from an adult woman who had mild COVID-19 (a few samples of this study predate the infection). The sample titles of this study are shuffled in the database, so cell type and time point are left out; the donor was told from shared clones. The chain is encoded by TRBV27 joined to TRBJ2-2; 9 bases in the middle match TRBD1. Sequenced input: PBMCs or a T cell subset sorted from them (not recorded which). CDR3 reads: CASSSGQGSTGELFF. The base sequence is TGTGCCAGCAGCTCCGGACAGGGGTCGACCGGGGAGCTGTTTTTT.